Sequencing of this TCR beta chain was carried out in a study of blood T cell repertoires in COVID-19 (dated by TCRdb to about 2020). With regard to the full study: Samples covering the acute and convalescent phases of COVID-19 were provided by collaborators in the United States, Italy and Spain. The material from the prospective study consisted of cDNA or gDNA derived from T cells, B-cell-depleted T cells, or PBMCs. Deeply sampled blood TCRbeta repertoires from subjects exposed to, actively infected with, or recovered from COVID-19 were included in the dataset. A freely available public database, intended as a resource for researchers studying the immune response to SARS-CoV-2, is where the repertoires were released. The samples were drawn from the first 160 participants of the ongoing ImmuneRACE study and from 1,200 or so subjects provided by 6 global collaborators. The sample metadata nearly always contained a de-identified subject ID, COVID-19 status, age in years and sex. Where HLA class I and class II types were available, the types were taken from metadata supplied by the sample provider, not from assay-based typing. The paper's findings and limits, for the study overall: The quantity of clinical and demographic metadata differed by source and by participant and was supplied without curation.

Comments on this clone: Its binding antigen is unknown. No base qualities exist here, and no much larger clone lies one base off it.

The CDR3 has 14 amino acids, counting the end cysteine and phenylalanine. Of the read, only the CDR3 DNA is kept; its 42 bases are in frame from base 1. The V end loses 9 bases and the J end loses 2 bases, and a stretch of 15 bases separates them. Taken from the germline V gene (reference sequence), the CDR1 and CDR2 loops are LNHDA and SQIVND. TCRbeta CDR3 regions were amplified from genomic DNA using the immunoSEQ Assay, a bias-controlled multiplex PCR. Per the authors' processing: Nucleated cell counts per sample were estimated from amplification of reference gene primers within the assay. To quantify the absolute abundance of each unique TCRbeta CDR3 rearrangement, sequence reads were collapsed and filtered. For each sample, productive Simpson clonality was calculated as the square root of Simpson's diversity index over productive rearrangements. TCRdb obtained this table from immuneACCESS and retained in-frame rearrangements with V and J assigned. These tables miss some clones; where compared with another copy, unresolved V genes account for less than half of the shortfall, and the remainder is unexplained. V, J and clone size are those of that table, while D and trimming were read from the DNA. The sample table holds about 180,000 clones, of which approximately 78% were seen once. Jointly, the top ten make up about 11% of the sample.

One collaborating source in Seattle enrolled patients during active infection and followed them longitudinally through the course of disease. The collaborating institutions used their own protocols to collect whole blood in K2EDTA tubes. For TCRbeta analysis, collaborator samples were shipped as frozen whole blood, as isolated PBMCs, or as DNA extracted from either sample type. The chain is encoded by TRBV19 joined to TRBJ2-3; TRBD1 is possibly the D segment (6 matching bases). This receptor was identified in a woman of 80 years or more with COVID-19, enrolled during active disease. The sequenced material came from peripheral blood. The nucleotide sequence reads TGTGCCAGCAAGAGACAGGCGTCCACAGATACGCAGTATTTT. This sequence encodes CASKRQASTDTQYF.